The source of this T cell receptor beta chain is a study of T-cell memory formation after mild COVID-19. Turning to this clonotype: Its antigen is unidentified.

Each CDR3 protein gets one entry after TCRdb re-called the 5' RACE reads with MiXCR. The sample carries approximately 560,000 distinct CDR3 sequences, roughly a sixth recorded once. V was shortened by 0 bases and J by 6 bases, with 9 bases between the two germline ends. This CDR3 contains 13 residues. The V gene's germline CDR1 is MNHEY and CDR2 SMNVEV (reference sequence). Overall study findings and caveats: Researchers report contracting CD4+ clones mostly in CM and EM, with CD8+ clones in EMRA.

J is TRBJ2-7 and V is TRBV27; no definite D call. The TCR originated in an adult woman who had mild COVID-19 (a few samples of this study predate the infection). Cell type and time point are not known. Sequenced: PBMCs or a T cell subset sorted from them (not recorded which). CDR3: CASSLSSPTEQYF. CDR3 bases: TGTGCCAGCAGTTTATCTTCACCGACCGAGCAGTACTTC.